This T cell receptor beta chain was identified in a study of OX40 agonist ivuxolimab in advanced cancers. Study as a whole: Of the patients, three showed partial responses, one with hepatocellular carcinoma and two with cutaneous melanoma.

Overall study findings and caveats: More expanded clones were seen, on average, in CD8+ T cells than in CD4+. The CD4+ and CD8+ T cells in the blood had expanded clonally by week 6 at 0.1 to 3.0 mg/kg.

Generated by immunoSEQ multiplex PCR, the TCRdb table keeps only in-frame clones and is missing some. The sample records some 40,000 clones, around 92% being singletons. Comments on this clone: Its target is not known.

The sequence came from an adult with an advanced solid tumor such as melanoma, head and neck, liver or kidney cancer. The input for sequencing was CD4+ or CD8+ T cells sorted from blood, taken in a trial of the OX40 agonist ivuxolimab.

The CDR3, as DNA: TGTGCCAGCAGTGACCGCTCAGATACGCAGTATTTT. Translated, it gives CASSDRSDTQYF. V and J are TRBV6-4 and TRBJ2-3, with D hard to call. Trimming stripped 2 bases from V and 4 bases from J, with 4 bases between. Germline CDR1 and CDR2: MRHNA and SNTAGT. This CDR3 is 12 amino acids long.